The 21 T cell receptor beta chains listed next were all sequenced from one sample in a study of T cell clonotyping in hematopoietic cell transplantation. Stated time point: recipient sample about 28 days before transplant, after cytoreduction. Produced via immunoSEQ multiplex PCR; TCRdb's table is partial and in-frame only. The sample shows about 3,300 clones, 90% to 97% of them seen only once. Specimen: peripheral blood mononuclear cells, collected before stem cell transplant. The origin of the receptors is a woman aged 45-65 years with chronic myeloid leukemia. Some clones in this sample may be carry-over from other donors' samples.

This clone has just one count. The rearrangement uses TRBV28 and TRBJ2-3; D call uncertain. V was shortened by 2 bases and J by 6 bases, with 12 bases between the two germline ends. Germline V lookup: CDR1 MDHEN, CDR2 SYDVKM. This CDR3 region has 14 residues. CDR3 sequence: CASSLSPLGDTQYF. DNA for the CDR3: TGTGCCAGCAGTTTAAGTCCCCTAGGGGATACGCAGTATTTT.

The chain recombines TRBV9 with TRBJ2-2; 9 nucleotides agree with TRBD1. The CDR3 has 16 residues. The germline V gene has CDR1 SGDLS and CDR2 YYNGEE. V dropped 2 bases and J dropped 6; count of bases not matched to a gene: 8. CDR3 protein: CASSVGTGWRAGELFF. The CDR3 DNA reads TGTGCCAGCAGCGTGGGGACAGGGTGGAGGGCCGGGGAGCTGTTTTTT.

This chain joins TRBV5-6 and TRBJ1-4; D remains ambiguous. In germline, CDR1 is SGHDT, CDR2 YYEEEE. The CDR3 has 14 residues. Trimming removed 0 bases from V and 7 bases from J, with 10 bases in between. The CDR3 nucleotides are TGTGCCAGCAGCTTGGGAGGGATGGGTGAAAAACTGTTTTTT. Translation: CASSLGGMGEKLFF.

Only one count was recorded for this clone. V and J are TRBV7-3 and TRBJ2-1; no clear D gene. The CDR3 is 13 amino acids. Germline CDR1 and CDR2: SGHTA and FQGTGA. The V gene lost 6 bases and the J gene lost 3 bases, with 9 bases spanning the gap. The CDR3 protein is CASSSWGYNEQFF. The CDR3 nucleotides read TGTGCCAGCAGTTCTTGGGGCTACAATGAGCAGTTCTTC.

This chain links TRBV7-2 with TRBJ2-3, with 8 bases identical to TRBD2. Unmatched junction bases numbered 5, after V lost 5 bases and J lost 1 base. Germline lookup yields CDR1 SGHTA and CDR2 FQGNSA. The CDR3 covers 15 residues. Here the CDR3 reads CASSISGVGTDTQYF. The CDR3 DNA reads TGTGCCAGCAGCATTAGCGGGGTCGGCACAGATACGCAGTATTTT.

The genes are TRBV15 and TRBJ2-6; the D gene is possibly TRBD1 (6 bases). CDR1 is LNHNV, CDR2 YYDKDF, per germline (reference sequence). The CDR3 runs 15 residues. V lost 5 bases to trimming and J lost 2 bases, with 10 bases between them. DNA of the CDR3: TGTGCCACCAGCGCAGGGGCGGCTGGGGCCAACGTCCTGACTTTC. This gives the protein CATSAGAAGANVLTF.

The count of this clone is one. The chain couples TRBV7-2 to TRBJ2-3; D is undetermined. Germline values: CDR1 SGHTA, CDR2 FQGNSA. CDR3 length: 16 residues. V was cut by 3 bases and J by 0 bases, with 13 bases left in between. In nucleotides, the CDR3 is TGTGCCAGCAGCTTGAACAGACTGACTAGCACAGATACGCAGTATTTT. Amino acid sequence: CASSLNRLTSTDTQYF.

The gene calls are TRBV11-2 and TRBJ1-4; TRBD1 is a possible D gene (5 bases). Germline CDR1 is SGHAT and CDR2 is FQNNGV. Trimming left V 0 bases short and J 1 base short, with 15 bases between. The CDR3 runs to 18 residues. The CDR3 region is CASSLERQGRLTNEKLFF. CDR3 DNA sequence: TGTGCCAGCAGCTTAGAAAGGCAGGGACGGCTAACTAATGAAAAACTGTTTTTT.

The CDR3 DNA reads as TGTGCCAGCAGCTTGGGACAGGCGACCTACGAGCAGTACTTC. Translated: CASSLGQATYEQYF. The chain joins TRBV7-6 to TRBJ2-7; 8 positions agree with TRBD1. J lost 2 bases, V lost 3 bases, and 3 bases had no gene match. The CDR3 is 14 amino acids. Germline CDR1 and CDR2: SGHVS and FNYEAQ.

This rearrangement joins TRBV2 to TRBJ1-4, with 8 bases matching TRBD1. Germline CDR1 reads SNHLY; CDR2 reads FYNNEI. The length of the CDR3 is 14 residues. V trimming: 9 bases; J trimming: 3 bases; junction bases outside the gene matches: 6. The CDR3 DNA is TGTGCCAGTTCAGGACAGGGCTCTAATGAAAAACTGTTTTTT. It translates to CASSGQGSNEKLFF.

CDR3 in DNA: TGTGCCAGTAGTATAACGGGGCCTAACTATGGCTACACCTTC. Translated, it gives CASSITGPNYGYTF. The chain combines TRBV19 with TRBJ1-2, with D perhaps matching TRBD1 (5 bases). The CDR3 covers 14 residues. Germline CDR1 and CDR2: LNHDA and SQIVND (reference sequence). Trimming removed 2 bases at V and 0 bases at J, with 7 bases between.

The chain has TRBV14 and TRBJ1-1; no clear D. Trimming shortened V by 3 bases and J by 5 bases, and 7 bases separated the two germline ends. The CDR3 extends over 12 amino acids. The V gene's germline CDR1 is SGHDN and CDR2 FVKESK. CDR3 DNA: TGTGCCAGCAGCCAGATCCGAACTGAAGCTTTCTTT. Protein: CASSQIRTEAFF.

This chain joins TRBV27 and TRBJ2-5, with D maybe TRBD1 (6 bases). V was clipped by 4 bases and J by 7 bases, with 13 bases between them. This CDR3 has 13 residues. Per germline, CDR1 MNHEY and CDR2 SMNVEV (reference sequence). CDR3 in DNA: TGTGCCAGCAGTTCTAAGGGGGACACGACCCAGTACTTC. It yields the protein CASSSKGDTTQYF.

V usage is TRBV5-1 and J usage is TRBJ1-2; D may be TRBD1 (5 bases). Per the germline V gene, CDR1 is SGHRS and CDR2 is YFSETQ. Trimming took 4 bases from V and 4 from J, leaving 8 bases between them. The CDR3 runs 12 residues. The CDR3 sequence is CASSPQAYGYTF. DNA for the CDR3: TGCGCCAGCAGCCCACAGGCCTATGGCTACACCTTC.

This chain joins TRBV11-2 and TRBJ1-4, with D maybe TRBD1 (5 bases). This CDR3 has 15 amino acids. The V gene's germline CDR1 is SGHAT and CDR2 FQNNGV. V lost 10 bases, J lost 8 bases, and 23 bases lay in between. This CDR3 reads CATRGGWGAREKLFF. In DNA form, the CDR3 reads TGTGCCACCCGCGGGGGGTGGGGCGCACGGGAAAAACTGTTTTTT.

The chain has TRBV6-5 and TRBJ2-7; D is perhaps TRBD1 or TRBD2 (5 bases each). This CDR3 comprises 15 residues. The V end was cut by 6 bases, the J end by 3 bases, with 18 bases between. Germline CDR1 MNHEY, CDR2 SVGAGI. The CDR3 reads CASRTAGTGDYEQYF. The CDR3 coding sequence is TGTGCCAGCAGGACCGCAGGGACCGGTGACTACGAGCAGTACTTC.

The chain couples TRBV28 to TRBJ2-7, with 11 bases aligning to TRBD2. CDR1 and CDR2 (germline): MDHEN, SYDVKM. V was clipped by 3 bases and J by 6 bases; unmatched bases: 13. The CDR3 totals 17 residues. CDR3 protein: CASSFGGLAVGTGEQYF. The CDR3 region has the DNA TGTGCCAGCAGTTTTGGGGGACTAGCGGTTGGCACGGGCGAGCAGTACTTC.

The gene calls are TRBV28 and TRBJ1-2; TRBD1 matches at 7 bases. The CDR3 runs to 14 residues. V shed 6 bases and J 0 bases; nucleotides not matched to a gene: 4. CDR1 is MDHEN and CDR2 is SYDVKM in the germline V gene. CDR3 sequence reads: CASRWTGTNYGYTF. DNA of the CDR3: TGTGCCAGCAGATGGACAGGAACTAACTATGGCTACACCTTC.

The rearrangement uses TRBV19 and TRBJ2-1, with D perhaps given as TRBD1 or TRBD2 (5 bases each). This CDR3 has 15 amino acids. Per the germline V gene, CDR1 is LNHDA and CDR2 is SQIVND (reference sequence). The V end lost 3 bases, the J end lost 4 bases, and 13 bases lay between the germline ends. CDR3 nucleotide sequence: TGTGCCAGTAGTATGGGGCTAGCCGGATACAATGAGCAGTTCTTC. Translating it yields CASSMGLAGYNEQFF.

V gene TRBV4-1 combines with J gene TRBJ1-5; 7 bases fit TRBD1. V dropped 2 bases and J dropped 9; count of bases not matched to a gene: 16. The V gene's germline CDR1 is MGHRA and CDR2 YSYEKL. The CDR3 runs to 17 residues. The CDR3 region has the DNA TGCGCCAGCAGCCAAACGGTCCTACGAGGGGGCCAACGGCCCCAGCATTTT. The encoded protein is CASSQTVLRGGQRPQHF.

The chain joins TRBV5-6 to TRBJ2-7; unclear D gene. V lost 1 base and J lost 6, with 5 bases in between. The CDR3 extends over 11 amino acids. Germline V gene data show CDR1 as SGHDT and CDR2 as YYEEEE. CDR3 protein: CASSLLSEQYF. The CDR3 DNA is TGTGCCAGCAGCTTGCTCTCCGAGCAGTACTTC.